One and the same sample provided the 12 T cell receptor beta chains below, sequenced in a study of tumor-infiltrating lymphocytes in primary liver carcinoma. Starting from 450 to 500 ng of total RNA, TCR beta cDNA was produced with a primer in the constant region. Construction of TCR beta libraries relied on three successive nested multiplex PCR rounds employing slightly modified ARM-PCR. Researchers ran the first two PCR rounds for ten to eleven cycles each with TRBV1-TRBV30 forward primers and a C-beta reverse primer. TCRdb reanalysed the multiplex PCR reads using MiXCR and keeps one entry per CDR3 protein. This sample has about 200,000 distinct CDR3 sequences, with less than 65% found just once. RNA isolated from unsorted whole blood supplied the blood RNA, with germline DNA also extracted. Specimen: peripheral blood. These receptors were collected from a woman aged 60 to 75 with primary liver carcinoma and hepatitis B virus infection.

Notes on this clonotype: Relative to the germline gene, one junction end is altered; a read error may explain this. The V and J genes are TRBV29-1 and TRBJ2-5; the D gene is possibly TRBD2 (6 bases). The CDR3 runs to 13 residues. Germline V gene data show CDR1 as SQVTM and CDR2 as ANQGSEA. The CDR3 reads CCVGAGGPETQYF. CDR3 DNA: TGCTGCGTCGGAGCTGGAGGGCCGGAGACCCAGTACTTC.

Points on this clonotype: Compared with germline, one end of the junction differs, possibly owing to a read error. The chain is built from TRBV11-2 and TRBJ2-7; D is perhaps TRBD1 or TRBD2 (6 bases each). Germline CDR1 is SGHAT and CDR2 is FQNNGV. CDR3 length: 14 residues. The CDR3, as DNA: TGTGCCCGCAGCCAGACGGGGGCCACCTACGAGCAGTACTTC. Translating it yields CARSQTGATYEQYF.

The chain couples TRBV11-2 to TRBJ2-2; D is perhaps TRBD1 or TRBD2 (5 bases each). Between the trimmed V and J ends, which lost 1 base and 3 bases, there was a span of 9 bases. There are 15 residues in the CDR3. Germline lookup yields CDR1 SGHAT and CDR2 FQNNGV. The CDR3 coding sequence is TGTGCCAGCAGCTTAGGAGGGGTACACACCGGGGAGCTGTTTTTT. Translating gives CASSLGGVHTGELFF.

A note on this clonotype: Because the CDR3 is missing its conserved closing phenylalanine or tryptophan, this is likely a read error. V is TRBV6-5 and J is TRBJ2-7, with 11 nucleotides matching TRBD2. CDR3 length equals 16 residues. From germline, CDR1 is MNHEY and CDR2 SVGAGI. Germline trimming cut 4 bases from V and 7 bases from J; bases unmatched to any gene: 12. This CDR3 reads CASSSKRGLAEGEQYL. The CDR3 nucleotides read TGTGCCAGCAGTTCAAAACGGGGACTAGCGGAGGGGGAGCAGTACCTC.

A word on this clonotype: It may be a read error: a sequence one base away is much more abundant. The chain has TRBV6-5 and TRBJ1-6; 7 bases are shared with TRBD1. The CDR3 contains 15 residues. The V gene's germline CDR1 is MNHEY and CDR2 SVGAGI. CDR3 in DNA: TGTGCCAGCAGATACTTACAGGGGAGGCGTTCACCCCTCCACTTT. Its protein product is CASRYLQGRRSPLHF.

This clonotype has a handful of counts. V usage is TRBV7-8 and J usage is TRBJ2-1; D is possibly TRBD1 (6 bases). V lost 10 bases and J lost 1, with 14 bases in between. Germline CDR1 reads SGHVS; CDR2 reads FQNEAQ. CDR3 size: 14 residues. For the CDR3, the DNA is TGTGCCACTAGGGGGTGGGGTTCCTACAATGAGCAGTTCTTC. This translates into CATRGWGSYNEQFF.

This clonotype ranks as medium-sized. The chain has TRBV12-3 or TRBV12-4 and TRBJ1-3; D is undetermined. V was shortened by 2 bases and J by 5 bases, with 10 bases between the two germline ends. The CDR3 loop spans 14 amino acids. CDR3 in DNA: TGTGCCAGCAGTTTACGAGGTGCTCGAAACACCATATATTTT. This encodes CASSLRGARNTIYF.

Ten or more counts support this clonotype. The chain combines TRBV12-5 with TRBJ2-1; D call uncertain. Trimming stripped 3 bases from V and 10 bases from J, with 10 bases between. The CDR3 is made up of 12 amino acids. The germline gives CDR1 LGHNT, CDR2 FRNRAP. CDR3 region: CASGLNGVEQFF. DNA of the CDR3: TGTGCTAGTGGTTTAAATGGGGTAGAGCAGTTCTTC.

As concerns this clonotype: This may be a read error: a much more frequent sequence differs by one nucleotide. The rearrangement links TRBV12-5 to TRBJ1-2, with TRBD1 as a possible D gene (6 bases). The CDR3 is 15 amino acids. The germline V gene encodes CDR1 LGHNT and CDR2 FRNRAP. CDR3 protein: CVSGPSGDGGYGYTF. Here the CDR3 DNA reads TGTGTTAGTGGTCCTTCAGGGGATGGGGGCTATGGCTACACCTTC.

As concerns this clonotype: One base away lies a much larger clone, so this may be a sequencing read error. The chain combines TRBV6-1 with TRBJ2-3, with D tentatively TRBD1 or TRBD2 (5 bases each). CDR1 is MNHNS, CDR2 SASEGT, per germline. CDR3 size: 14 residues. For the CDR3, the DNA is TGTGTCAGCAGTAAGCAGGGAGGCACAGATACGCAGTATTTT. Its translation: CVSSKQGGTDTQYF.

This clonotype was counted a few times. The V call is TRBV30, the J call TRBJ2-7; TRBD2 matches 8 bases. J was trimmed by 5 bases and V by 3 bases; bases with no gene match: 15. Germline V CDR1 and CDR2: GTSNPN, SVGIG (reference sequence). The CDR3 spans 16 residues. The CDR3 sequence: CAWSIGLAQKGDEQYF. CDR3 sequence (DNA): TGTGCCTGGAGCATAGGACTAGCCCAGAAAGGGGACGAGCAGTACTTC.

This clonotype has a count of ten or more. The CDR3 loop reads CASSEAPSDTQYF. CDR3 DNA sequence: TGTGCCAGCAGTGAGGCCCCCTCAGATACGCAGTATTTT. This rearrangement joins TRBV6-1 to TRBJ2-3, with D unresolved. CDR3 length equals 13 residues. Trimming took 3 bases from V and 4 from J, leaving 8 bases between them. Germline CDR1 and CDR2: MNHNS and SASEGT.